Below, one TCR beta chain is given with its context. Its specificity is unknown. Generated by immunoSEQ multiplex PCR, the TCRdb table keeps only in-frame clones and is missing some. The table has roughly 120,000 clones, 85% to 95% seen once. These data come from a study of OX40 agonist ivuxolimab in advanced cancers. On the study more broadly: As their treatment, patients were administered ivuxolimab, an agonistic anti-OX40 (CD134) antibody. Study results and limitations: Clonal expansion was among the lowest in partial responders at 0.1-3.0 mg/kg, especially CD8+.

The clonotype originates from an adult with an advanced solid tumor such as melanoma, head and neck, liver or kidney cancer. This sample comprised CD4+ or CD8+ T cells sorted from blood, obtained in a trial of the OX40 agonist ivuxolimab.

The CDR3 here is CAISEVEGPQRKGYTF. The CDR3 DNA follows: TGTGCCATCAGTGAGGTCGAGGGACCTCAAAGGAAGGGCTACACCTTC. The chain is built from TRBV10-3 and TRBJ1-2, with D possibly matching TRBD1 (5 bases). V was clipped by 2 bases and J by 8 bases, with 21 bases between them. The germline CDR1 and CDR2 sequences are ENHRY and SYGVKD. CDR3 length equals 16 residues.